The source of this TCR beta chain is a study of post-analysis software for immune sequencing data. Study-wide findings and caveats: Controls had lower frequencies than patients of roughly five TRBV segments, which included TRBV5-6, TRBV5-1 and TRBV20-1.

A note on this clonotype: The antigen is undetermined.

V lost 4 bases and J lost 3, with 6 bases in between. Germline assignment: CDR1 SQVTM and CDR2 ANQGSEA. This CDR3 has 11 amino acids. Sequencing libraries made from TCR beta cDNA carried unique molecular identifiers. TCRdb re-analysed the PCR reads in MiXCR, keeping a single row per CDR3 protein. The sample has 650,000 to 900,000 distinct CDR3 sequences; 46% are singletons. This TCR was recovered from a girl aged 5 to 17 with multiple sclerosis. Sample: blood. V gene TRBV29-1 combines with J gene TRBJ2-5; D is unclear. The CDR3 here is CSVASKETQYF. CDR3 nucleotides: TGCAGCGTTGCTTCTAAAGAGACCCAGTACTTC.